Below are 12 T cell receptor beta chains sequenced from a single sample in a study of OX40 agonist ivuxolimab in advanced cancers. The protocol was immunoSEQ multiplex PCR, while the TCRdb copy is restricted to in-frame clones and leaves out a portion. This repertoire shows over 35,000 clones, roughly nine tenths found once; its top ten account for under 0.7%. The specimen comprised CD4+ or CD8+ T cells sorted from blood, sampled in a trial of the OX40 agonist ivuxolimab. These receptors all come from an adult with an advanced solid tumor such as melanoma, head and neck, liver or kidney cancer.

The chain uses TRBV7-2 and TRBJ1-5; 10 nucleotides align to TRBD1. The CDR3 contains 15 residues. V was clipped by 5 bases and J by 9 bases; unmatched bases: 10. The germline gives CDR1 SGHTA, CDR2 FQGNSA. The CDR3 region is CASSPGTGDMAPQHF. The CDR3 DNA sequence: TGTGCCAGCAGCCCTGGGACAGGGGACATGGCGCCCCAGCATTTT.

The V gene is TRBV10-3, the J gene TRBJ2-3; D might be TRBD2 (6 bases). Germline V lookup: CDR1 ENHRY, CDR2 SYGVKD. CDR3 length equals 11 residues. V shed 7 bases and J shed 5 bases, with 7 bases lying between them. CDR3 loop: CAITEGDTQYF. In DNA, the CDR3 is TGTGCCATCACGGAGGGAGATACGCAGTATTTT.

Of note for this clone: The sample contains more than one DNA sequence encoding this CDR3. The chain carries TRBV5-1 and TRBJ2-1; the match to TRBD1 covers 8 bases. The J segment lost 7 bases and the V segment lost 5 bases, leaving 8 bases of the junction unmatched. The CDR3 is made up of 14 amino acids. CDR1 is SGHRS, CDR2 YFSETQ, per germline. The CDR3 region has the DNA TGCGCCAGCAGTTCTCAGGGGGCGGGTAATGAGCAGTTCTTC. As protein: CASSSQGAGNEQFF.

V gene TRBV15 combines with J gene TRBJ1-1; D call uncertain. The CDR3 covers 14 residues. Germline V lookup: CDR1 LNHNV, CDR2 YYDKDF (reference sequence). V was cut by 4 bases and J by 0 bases, with 9 bases left in between. The CDR3 DNA is TGTGCCACCAGCACCTACAACTTGAACACTGAAGCTTTCTTT. This codes for CATSTYNLNTEAFF.

The V and J genes are TRBV4-1 and TRBJ2-7; D might be TRBD1 or TRBD2, each matching 5 bases. The CDR3 covers 15 residues. With 1 base removed from V and 2 bases from J, the gap between germline ends came to 12 bases. In germline, CDR1 is MGHRA, CDR2 YSYEKL. CDR3 sequence: CASSQGTGRPYEQYF. The CDR3 DNA is TGCGCCAGCAGCCAAGGGACGGGGCGTCCCTACGAGCAGTACTTC.

The rearrangement links TRBV5-1 to TRBJ2-4; D remains ambiguous. V shed 0 bases and J shed 0 bases, with 16 bases lying between them. Germline V gene sequence: CDR1 SGHRS, CDR2 YFSETQ. The CDR3 has 18 residues. The CDR3 coding sequence is TGCGCCAGCAGCTTGGCCGTGGTGCAGCCGCTAGCCAAAAACATTCAGTACTTC. Amino acid sequence: CASSLAVVQPLAKNIQYF.

The V gene is TRBV5-1, the J gene TRBJ1-1, with D perhaps matching TRBD1 (6 bases). Germline V gives CDR1 SGHRS, CDR2 YFSETQ. V gave up 4 bases and J gave up 1 base, with 11 bases separating them. This CDR3 comprises 14 residues. CDR3 protein: CASSALQGNTEAFF. The CDR3 DNA sequence: TGCGCCAGCAGCGCGCTACAGGGGAACACTGAAGCTTTCTTT.

This chain uses TRBV7-9 with TRBJ2-3; 12 bases are a match to TRBD2. The V and J ends lost 8 bases and 9 bases, in that order; junction bases with no gene match: 9. The germline V gene has CDR1 SEHNR and CDR2 FQNEAQ (reference sequence). CDR3 length equals 14 residues. The CDR3 sequence is CASQSSGGAKTQYF. CDR3 sequence (DNA): TGTGCCAGCCAGTCTAGCGGGGGGGCGAAAACGCAGTATTTT. The full variable domain, with the rest looked up from reference TRBV7-9 and TRBJ2-3, is DTGVSQNPRHKITKRGQNVTFRCDPISEHNRLYWYRQTLGQGPEFLTYFQNEAQLEKSRLLSDRFSAERPKGSFSTLEIQRTEQGDSAMYLCASQSSGGAKTQYFGPGTRLTVL.

The CDR3 DNA sequence: TGTGCCAGCAGCACCAATCCGGGACAACCCTACGAGCAGTACTTC. Translated: CASSTNPGQPYEQYF. J is TRBJ2-7 and V is TRBV9, with D maybe TRBD1 (6 bases). The V gene's germline CDR1 is SGDLS and CDR2 YYNGEE. The ends were cut back, 4 bases at V and 2 bases at J, with 16 bases in the middle. The CDR3 covers 15 residues.

This clone was seen only a few times. V gene TRBV6-6 combines with J gene TRBJ1-5; D is unclear. Per the germline V gene, CDR1 is MNHNY and CDR2 is SVGAGI (reference sequence). The CDR3 runs 11 residues. Trimming took off 10 bases at V and 4 bases at J, with 8 bases between the two ends. The CDR3 loop reads CATASNQPQHF. DNA of the CDR3: TGTGCCACCGCCTCGAATCAGCCCCAGCATTTT.

The CDR3 nucleotides are TGCGCCAGCAGCTTTACTGCTAGCGGCGAGCAGTACTTC. Its translation: CASSFTASGEQYF. This chain connects TRBV5-1 to TRBJ2-7; TRBD2 agrees at 7 bases. CDR1 and CDR2 (germline): SGHRS, YFSETQ. V lost 2 bases and J lost 6; bases outside the gene matches: 5. The CDR3 length is 13 residues.

This sequence joins TRBV13 and TRBJ1-5; weak D call: TRBD1 (5 bases). Germline V gene data show CDR1 as PRHDT and CDR2 as FYEKMQ (reference sequence). This CDR3 region has 17 residues. Trimming removed 6 bases at V and 6 bases at J, with 24 bases between. The CDR3 loop reads CASSERGRAVWIQPQHF. The CDR3 DNA sequence: TGTGCCAGCAGTGAAAGGGGAAGGGCAGTCTGGATTCAGCCCCAGCATTTT.